This TCR beta chain was documented in a study of blood T cell repertoires in COVID-19. The overall study: COVID-19 samples collected from the United States, Italy and Spain covered acute and convalescent phases.

Sequencing used immunoSEQ multiplex PCR; TCRdb keeps in-frame clones, though not all of them. The sample yields roughly 21,000 clones, around 89% seen once. The CDR3 contains 14 residues. V was pared by 11 bases and J by 2 bases, with 9 bases of the junction left unmatched. The germline V gene has CDR1 SGHVS and CDR2 FNYEAQ. This TCR was recovered from a man between 65 and 85 years old with active COVID-19. V and J are TRBV7-6 and TRBJ2-3; TRBD1 agrees at 8 bases. The specimen was peripheral blood. The CDR3 DNA reads TGTGCCGTCGGACAGGGAACACTCACAGATACGCAGTATTTT. This sequence encodes CAVGQGTLTDTQYF.